One TCR beta chain is described in this entry. This clonotype came up a few times. Its recognized antigen is unknown. Per-base quality was not reported, and no clone a single base away is much larger than it. The roughly 39 donors, aged roughly 6 to 100 years, were systemically healthy Caucasian individuals from Russia. Approximately 10 milliliters of peripheral blood were collected from each donor into EDTA-treated Vacutainer tubes. Ficoll-Paque density-gradient centrifugation was used to isolate PBMCs, with at least 6 million per sample. Total RNA was extracted from PBMCs with Trizol reagent, with at least 6 micrograms obtained per sample. Naive CD45RAhigh/CD27high T cell percentages were measured by flow cytometry on a PBMC aliquot from every donor. This specimen comes from a study of blood T cells in healthy people across ages (dated by TCRdb to the mid-2010s). Study-level background: In model experiments, template switching captured roughly one uniquely barcoded TCR beta cDNA molecule for every two T cells. Age-related changes in TCR beta repertoire diversity were measured in the study by deep sequencing normalized with unique cDNA molecular identifiers. The donors were split into four age groups: young (average around 17 years), middle-aged (around 37), aged (approximately 60) and long-lived (under 90). Using the same blood draw, the study looked at two additional independent replicas of 1 million unique cDNA reads for two donors, one aged 18 to 30 and the other aged 80 or older. To avoid experimental bias, donors of different ages were distributed randomly across sequencing lanes. Results the study describes overall, beyond this receptor: Since profiling was done on bulk unsorted PBMCs, naive and antigen-experienced compartments could not be conclusively compared. Estimates of total diversity from one million sequenced T cells were regarded as lower bounds and underestimates. Observed TCR beta diversity per million T cells fell roughly linearly with age, and a significant reduction was already apparent by age around 40. Observed TCR beta diversity correlated strongly with the percentage of naive T cells measured by flow cytometry. The CMV infection status of donors was not known, potentially confounding age-related changes in expanded clonotypes. Compared with the aged group, the long-lived group had more naive CD4+ T cells, fewer expanded clones and increased TCR diversity, a pattern suggesting age selection.

V loses 3 bases of germline sequence and J loses 5 bases, and the interval between the two ends is 13 bases. The CDR3 covers 15 residues, taking in both the cysteine and the phenylalanine. The sequence is cut down to CDR3 DNA, 45 bases in frame from base 1. Libraries were made using 5' RACE. Sequencing used an Illumina HiSeq 2500. The second PCR ran for roughly 6 to 11 cycles and used a J-beta primer mix along with a sample-barcoded 5' primer. A unique molecular identifier was introduced onto each TCR beta cDNA molecule by a template-switch 5' adaptor carrying 12 random nucleotides. Each sample yielded at least 2.5 million CDR3-containing paired-end reads. All of the RNA was converted into first-strand cDNA using the Mint cDNA synthesis kit, with a TRBC-specific oligonucleotide serving as the primer. All cDNA was treated with uracil-DNA glycosylase and then went through a first 18-cycle PCR with the universal primers M1SS and BC2_uni_R. Per the authors' processing: For normalization, 1 million high-quality reads, each with a distinct molecular identifier, were randomly selected from each sample. Reads with shared molecular identifiers were discarded instead of being binned into consensus sequences. MiTCR, run with a Q25 quality threshold and the strictest error-elimination algorithm, handled CDR3 identification, clonotype clustering and error correction. A nonparametric unseen species model using Euler transformation provided a lower-bound estimate of total TCR beta diversity. Using fastp trimming at Q25 and MiXCR clonotype assembly, TCRdb reanalyzed the public sequencing data and kept in-frame beta chains. Identical CDR3 proteins give one entry, which carries the most common genes and DNA. TCRdb, not the original authors, processed these V and J calls. This sample comprises fewer than 950,000 distinct CDR3 sequences, under 40% of them detected only once. The leading ten clones occupy approximately 13% of the sample.

Sequencing was done on a sample of blood. The V and J segments used are TRBV12-3 or TRBV12-4 and TRBJ2-2, with the D gene not clear enough to name. The TCR comes from a man aged 18 to 29 in good health. The DNA is TGTGCCAGCAGTTTGCTGGGAATTGTAACCGGGGAGCTGTTTTTT. Its protein product is CASSLLGIVTGELFF.